Reported below is one T cell receptor (beta chain). Sequencing was performed with immunoSEQ multiplex PCR; in TCRdb, only in-frame clones are kept and a portion is missing. Of about 48,000 clones in the sample, 75% to 90% were seen once. This sample stems from a study of OX40 agonist ivuxolimab in advanced cancers. V was clipped by 0 bases and J by 7 bases, with 13 bases between them. Per germline, CDR1 MGHRA and CDR2 YSYEKL. This CDR3 has 16 amino acids. The input for sequencing was CD4+ or CD8+ T cells sorted from blood, taken in a trial of the OX40 agonist ivuxolimab. This clonotype was sampled from an adult with an advanced solid tumor such as melanoma, head and neck, liver or kidney cancer. The gene calls are TRBV4-1 and TRBJ1-6; D not resolved. The CDR3 is CASSQDGQLLNSPLHF. In DNA, the CDR3 is TGCGCCAGCAGCCAAGATGGGCAGCTATTAAATTCACCCCTCCACTTT.